Only a few counts were recorded for the clone carrying this T cell receptor (beta chain). As yet, its antigen is unknown. The V end lost 6 bases, the J end lost 4 bases, and 15 bases lay between the germline ends. CDR1 and CDR2 from the germline V gene are ENHRY and SYGVKD. This CDR3 comprises 14 residues. The sample is drawn from a study of blood T cells in healthy people across ages. Study results and limitations: CMV status of donors was not determined, possibly confounding expanded clonotype changes. When one million T cells were used, diversity estimates were thought to be underestimates.

Sample-barcoded 5' priming and a J-beta primer mix drove a second PCR of about 7 to 11 cycles. The template-switch adaptor, which had 12 random nucleotides, put a tag on each cDNA molecule. All samples gave at least 3 million CDR3-containing paired-end reads. TCRdb re-called the 5' RACE reads with MiXCR, one entry per CDR3 protein. The sample includes over 700,000 distinct CDR3 sequences, about 53% of them seen just once. The sequenced material came from blood. This clonotype originated in an elderly man in good health. The chain carries TRBV10-3 and TRBJ2-5; D could derive from TRBD1 or TRBD2 (5 bases each). CDR3 sequence: CAIRADSEGETQYF. The CDR3 DNA reads TGTGCCATCAGGGCAGACAGTGAGGGAGAGACCCAGTACTTC.